This TCR beta chain was sequenced in a study of T cells in Graves' hyperthyroidism and ophthalmopathy. Study-level background: Blood from the periphery was taken at initial diagnosis, before any treatment.

Amplification of TCR beta CDR3 regions used RNA as the template. RT-PCR in the first round (using the HTBI primer set) targeted the TCR CDR3. TCRdb re-derived calls from the multiplex PCR reads in MiXCR, one entry per CDR3 protein. The sample lists 450,000 to 600,000 distinct CDR3 sequences; 11% to 15% were seen once. Uncontrolled infection, other autoimmune disease, pregnancy or lactation barred patients from enrollment. Trimming pared 5 bases from V and 10 bases from J, leaving 21 bases between. The CDR3 totals 15 residues. Germline V lookup: CDR1 SGHVS, CDR2 FQNEAQ. Sequenced input: blood. This rearrangement joins TRBV7-8 to TRBJ1-5; D ambiguous. This TCR was sampled from a woman aged 40 to 49 with Graves' hyperthyroidism. Here the CDR3 DNA reads TGTGCCAGCAGCATATGGACCGGTATAGTCTACCCCCAGCATTTT. Its protein is CASSIWTGIVYPQHF.